Reported below is one T cell receptor beta chain. Its target is unknown. Data came from immunoSEQ multiplex PCR; TCRdb stores just in-frame clones and leaves some out. The sample records 9,500 to 15,000 clones, about 78% being singletons. The CDR3 consists of 17 residues. This specimen belongs to a study of tumor-infiltrating lymphocytes in localized non-small cell lung cancer. Background on the study: Tumor tissue and non-adjacent uninvolved lung came from each patient. Study-wide results and caveats: No link was found between tumor T-cell fraction and recurrence-free survival. TCR sequencing covered a subset of patients with enough tissue. Immunotypes IM1 and IM2 had similar TCR-derived T-cell fractions.

The J gene is TRBJ2-5, the V gene TRBV12-1; TRBD1 was called by the table and not checked on the DNA. TRBV12-1 is classified as a pseudogene. This clonotype was sampled from a human donor with non-small cell lung cancer. Sample: lung tumor tissue. The chain's CDR3 is CASSPTGTLKKQETQYF. Here the CDR3 DNA reads TGTGCCAGCAGCCCAACCGGGACACTGAAAAAGCAAGAGACCCAGTACTTC.